Below, 15 T cell receptor beta chains from the same sample are listed, as sequenced in a study of cytomegalovirus exposure and HLA in healthy donors (dated by TCRdb to between 2016 and 2019). Libraries were constructed by the immunoSEQ multiplex PCR assay. TCRdb re-hosts the immuneACCESS table, in-frame sequences only. Its copies lack some clones; in the studies checked, an unresolved V gene accounts for under half of them, and the cause for the rest is not known. This sample has over 100,000 clones in its table, and roughly 89% of those were observed once. The ten largest clones add up to roughly 1.2% of the sample. The sequenced sample consisted of PBMCs. These TCRs come from a woman aged 18 to 35 in good health and CMV-seronegative.

This chain uses TRBV7-3 with TRBJ2-5; D is possibly TRBD1 (6 bases). This CDR3 spans 14 amino acids. V was cut by 2 bases and J by 4 bases, with 11 bases left in between. Germline values: CDR1 SGHTA, CDR2 FQGTGA. This CDR3 is CASSLQGSGETQYF. The CDR3 DNA sequence: TGTGCCAGCAGCTTACAGGGGTCCGGAGAGACCCAGTACTTC.

This chain links TRBV19 with TRBJ1-2; D not certain. Germline V gene data show CDR1 as LNHDA and CDR2 as SQIVND (reference sequence). The CDR3 has 13 residues. Trimming took 3 bases from V and 3 from J, leaving 8 bases between them. As DNA, the CDR3 is TGTGCCAGTAGTATTTTCGGGGACTATGGCTACACCTTC. It codes for CASSIFGDYGYTF.

This clone was seen just once. The J gene is TRBJ1-6, the V gene TRBV4-1; D not resolved. V was trimmed by 1 base and J by 0 bases, leaving 13 bases between them. Germline lookup yields CDR1 MGHRA and CDR2 YSYEKL. The CDR3 sequence is 18 residues long. The DNA for the CDR3 is TGCGCCAGCAGCCAAGGGGGAACCGGGATCTCCTATAATTCACCCCTCCACTTT. Its translation is CASSQGGTGISYNSPLHF.

CDR3 DNA sequence: TGTGCCAGCAGCGAAACAGGGAGCACAGATACGCAGTATTTT. Its protein is CASSETGSTDTQYF. V gene TRBV9 combines with J gene TRBJ2-3; D is possibly TRBD1 (6 bases). Trimming took 3 bases from V and 0 from J, leaving 8 bases between them. Per the germline V gene, CDR1 is SGDLS and CDR2 is YYNGEE. The CDR3 has 14 residues.

The rearrangement uses TRBV6-5 and TRBJ1-2; no clear D gene. The V end was cut by 0 bases, the J end by 8 bases, with 10 bases between. Germline V gene sequence: CDR1 MNHEY, CDR2 SVGAGI. This CDR3 is built from 13 residues. CDR3: CASSYSSVWGYTF. In nucleotides, the CDR3 is TGTGCCAGCAGTTACTCTAGCGTATGGGGCTACACCTTC.

The chain recombines TRBV2 with TRBJ1-1; no definite D call. V was trimmed by 11 bases and J by 1 base, leaving 17 bases between them. Per the germline V gene, CDR1 is SNHLY and CDR2 is FYNNEI. The CDR3 spans 14 residues. The CDR3 nucleotides are TGTGCCGGGAGAACCTTAATGGAGAACACTGAAGCTTTCTTT. Its translation: CAGRTLMENTEAFF.

This chain connects TRBV5-1 to TRBJ1-3; D is unresolved. V lost 0 bases and J lost 2, with 6 bases in between. This CDR3 has 14 amino acids. The germline V gene has CDR1 SGHRS and CDR2 YFSETQ. CDR3 in DNA: TGCGCCAGCAGCTTGGCCGTTACTGGAAACACCATATATTTT. Its protein product is CASSLAVTGNTIYF.

The chain combines TRBV6-1 with TRBJ1-5, with D perhaps matching TRBD1 (5 bases). CDR3 size: 16 residues. Germline CDR1 is MNHNS and CDR2 is SASEGT. With 2 bases removed from V and 1 base from J, the gap between germline ends came to 12 bases. CDR3 sequence reads: CASSELGHASNQPQHF. The CDR3, as DNA: TGTGCCAGCAGTGAATTAGGACACGCAAGCAATCAGCCCCAGCATTTT.

This rearrangement joins TRBV7-3 to TRBJ1-1; the match to TRBD1 covers 7 bases. J was trimmed by 1 base and V by 5 bases; bases with no gene match: 4. The CDR3 totals 14 residues. CDR1 and CDR2 from the germline V gene are SGHTA and FQGTGA. The DNA of the CDR3 is TGTGCCAGCAGCACCCGACAGGGGAACACTGAAGCTTTCTTT. Translation: CASSTRQGNTEAFF. The full variable domain, with the rest looked up from reference TRBV7-3 and TRBJ1-1, is GAGVSQTPSNKVTEKGKYVELRCDPISGHTALYWYRQSLGQGPEFLIYFQGTGAADDSGLPNDRFFAVRPEGSVSTLKIQRTERGDSAVYLCASSTRQGNTEAFFGQGTRLTVV.

This clone was detected a few times. The chain employs TRBV18 and TRBJ2-2, with unresolved D. Trimming took 2 bases from V and 6 from J, leaving 13 bases between them. The CDR3 length is 15 residues. The germline gives CDR1 KGHSH, CDR2 LQKENI. The CDR3 loop is CASSPTELPAGELFF. CDR3 nucleotides: TGTGCCAGCTCACCAACAGAACTTCCGGCCGGGGAGCTGTTTTTT.

This clone was counted between two and nine times. This sequence joins TRBV4-1 and TRBJ1-1; D is ambiguous. Germline V gene lookup returns CDR1 MGHRA and CDR2 YSYEKL. Trimming left V 0 bases short and J 6 bases short, with 8 bases between. There are 13 residues in the CDR3. CDR3 residues: CASSQDQRAEAFF. The CDR3 DNA follows: TGCGCCAGCAGCCAAGATCAGAGGGCTGAAGCTTTCTTT.

V is TRBV7-9 and J is TRBJ1-6; maybe TRBD1 (6 bases). Trimming took 5 bases from V and 8 from J, leaving 13 bases between them. CDR3 size: 14 residues. Germline V gives CDR1 SEHNR, CDR2 FQNEAQ (reference sequence). The CDR3 DNA sequence: TGTGCCAGCAGCGCACAGGGTCCGGATTCACCCCTCCACTTT. Amino acids: CASSAQGPDSPLHF.

J is TRBJ1-6 and V is TRBV20-1, with unresolved D. CDR1 DFQATT and CDR2 SNEGSKA come from the germline V gene (reference sequence). The CDR3 contains 11 residues. V lost 7 bases and J 12 bases, leaving 13 bases between the germline ends. DNA of the CDR3: TGCAGTGTTGAATACCCGGTACCCCTCCACTTT. Its protein is CSVEYPVPLHF.

The chain couples TRBV5-1 to TRBJ1-4, with D unclear. This CDR3 is built from 14 residues. The V end was cut by 4 bases, the J end by 0 bases, with 7 bases between. Per germline, CDR1 SGHRS and CDR2 YFSETQ. DNA for the CDR3: TGCGCCAGCAGCCCACTGGCAACTAATGAAAAACTGTTTTTT. Translated: CASSPLATNEKLFF.

V gene TRBV6-1 combines with J gene TRBJ1-5, with TRBD1 identical over 8 bases. The CDR3 extends over 14 amino acids. J lost 8 bases, V lost 4 bases, and 7 bases had no gene match. The germline V gene has CDR1 MNHNS and CDR2 SASEGT. The CDR3 region is CASSVTGEYEPQHF. The CDR3 DNA is TGTGCCAGCAGTGTGACAGGGGAGTATGAGCCCCAGCATTTT.